The present T cell receptor (beta chain) was sequenced within a study of HIV-infected patients and healthy controls. Whole blood was used without fractionation, so all unsorted peripheral T cells were included. People with immunomodulatory therapy, recent vaccination or treatment interruptions were not enrolled. Overall study results and limits: In HIV-infected patients, the apparent post-therapy Gini index recovery did not replicate in size-matched data. HIV-infected patients and controls differed significantly in mean usage of eight alpha and eight beta V genes. CDR3 sharing between individuals was lower in HIV-infected patients than in healthy controls.

By share, this clonotype ranks as medium-sized. Its antigen remains unidentified. 450 to 600 ng RNA was reverse transcribed with alpha and beta constant-region primers. Each of the alpha and beta chains got its own library through chain-specific third strand synthesis with indices. TCRdb used MiXCR to reprocess the 5' RACE reads, holding one entry per CDR3 protein. The table lists approximately 9,300 distinct CDR3 sequences, about 10% of them singletons. The V end was cut by 0 bases, the J end by 1 base, with 8 bases between. The germline gives CDR1 SGDLS, CDR2 YYNGEE. CDR3 size: 15 residues. The chain is built from TRBV9 and TRBJ1-5, with a possible D match to TRBD1 (5 bases). This TCR was recovered from an adult with HIV infection. This specimen was blood, taken before antiretroviral therapy. Here the CDR3 DNA reads TGTGCCAGCAGCGTAGGACAGTCAAGCAATCAGCCCCAGCATTTT. It is translated as CASSVGQSSNQPQHF.